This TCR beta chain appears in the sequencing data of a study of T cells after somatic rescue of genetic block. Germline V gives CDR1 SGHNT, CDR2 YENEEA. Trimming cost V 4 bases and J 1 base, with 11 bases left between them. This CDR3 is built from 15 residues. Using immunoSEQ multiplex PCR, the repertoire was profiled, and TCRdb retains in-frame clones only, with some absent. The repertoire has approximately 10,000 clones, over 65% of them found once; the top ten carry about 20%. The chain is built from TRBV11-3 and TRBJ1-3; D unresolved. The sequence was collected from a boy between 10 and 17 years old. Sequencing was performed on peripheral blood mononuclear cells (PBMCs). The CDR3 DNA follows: TGTGCCAGCAGCTCGGACGGGAGATCTGGAAACACCATATATTTT. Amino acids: CASSSDGRSGNTIYF.